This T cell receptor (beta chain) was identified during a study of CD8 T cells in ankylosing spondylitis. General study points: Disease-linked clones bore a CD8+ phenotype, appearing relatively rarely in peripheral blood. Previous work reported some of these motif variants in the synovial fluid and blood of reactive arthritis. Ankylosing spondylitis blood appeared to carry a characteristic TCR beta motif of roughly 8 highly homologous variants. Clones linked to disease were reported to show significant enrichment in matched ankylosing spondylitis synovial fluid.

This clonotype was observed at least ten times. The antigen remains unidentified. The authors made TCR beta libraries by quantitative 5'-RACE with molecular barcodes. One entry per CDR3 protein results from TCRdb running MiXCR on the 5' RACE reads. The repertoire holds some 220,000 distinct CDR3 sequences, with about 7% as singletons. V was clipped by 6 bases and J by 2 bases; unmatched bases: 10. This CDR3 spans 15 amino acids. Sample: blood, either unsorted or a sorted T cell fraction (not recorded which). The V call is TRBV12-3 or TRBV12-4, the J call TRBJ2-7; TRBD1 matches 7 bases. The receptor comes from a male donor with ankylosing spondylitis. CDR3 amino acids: CASSQSTGMPYEQYF. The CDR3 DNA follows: TGTGCCAGCAGCCAATCGACAGGGATGCCCTACGAGCAGTACTTC.